This is a list of T cell receptor beta chains from one sample in a study of T cell changes during pregnancy in multiple sclerosis. The method was immunoSEQ multiplex PCR; TCRdb's version includes in-frame clones alone and lacks a portion of them. This table has about 48,000 clones, 94% appearing once. Sequenced here: CD4+ T cells from peripheral blood mononuclear cells, sampled in the first trimester of pregnancy. The receptors were gathered from a female donor with multiple sclerosis, enrolled in a pregnancy study. Each CDR3 is given with its conserved first and last residue. A D gene is named only where the DNA matches it firmly. Only part of the rows carry a size: once, few, many, or a class if the clone is expanded.

J gene: TRBJ1-3; D gene: NA; V gene: TRBV5-6; clone size: few; CDR3 DNA: TGTGCCAGCAGCTTGGTGAGGGCTCCTGGAAACACCATATATTTT; CDR3 protein: CASSLVRAPGNTIYF
J gene: TRBJ2-7; D gene: TRBD1; V gene: TRBV5-4; clone size: NA; CDR3 DNA: TGTGCCAGCAGCCTTGGACAGGGCTCCACCTACGAGCAGTACTTC; CDR3 protein: CASSLGQGSTYEQYF
J gene: TRBJ2-3; D gene: TRBD2; V gene: TRBV7-3; clone size: NA; CDR3 DNA: TGTGCCAGCAGCTCGACTAGCGGAGATACGCAGTATTTT; CDR3 protein: CASSSTSGDTQYF
J gene: TRBJ2-5; D gene: TRBD2; V gene: TRBV2; clone size: NA; CDR3 DNA: TGTGCCAGCAGTGCGACTAGCGGGGGGGCCGAGACCCAGTACTTC; CDR3 protein: CASSATSGGAETQYF
J gene: TRBJ1-5; D gene: TRBD1; V gene: TRBV2; clone size: once; CDR3 DNA: TGTGCCAGCACCCCGGACAGGGTTCAACAGCCCCAGCATTTT; CDR3 protein: CASTPDRVQQPQHF
J gene: TRBJ2-7; D gene: NA; V gene: TRBV6-5; clone size: NA; CDR3 DNA: TGTGCCAGCAAGGTGGCAGGAAGCTCCTACGAGCAGTACTTC; CDR3 protein: CASKVAGSSYEQYF
J gene: TRBJ2-1; D gene: TRBD2; V gene: TRBV19; clone size: NA; CDR3 DNA: TGTGCCAGTAGTCTCGTCGGGGCTAGCGGGGGAGATGAGCAGTTCTTC; CDR3 protein: CASSLVGASGGDEQFF
J gene: TRBJ2-3; D gene: NA; V gene: TRBV6-4; clone size: NA; CDR3 DNA: TGTGCCAGGGAACTGGAAGGCGCGGGTTCAGATTCTAGCACAGATACGCAGTATTTT; CDR3 protein: CARELEGAGSDSSTDTQYF
J gene: TRBJ2-3; D gene: NA; V gene: TRBV5-1; clone size: NA; CDR3 DNA: TGCGCCAGCAGCTTGGGCGGGGCCACAGATACGCAGTATTTT; CDR3 protein: CASSLGGATDTQYF
J gene: TRBJ1-2; D gene: NA; V gene: TRBV6-1; clone size: NA; CDR3 DNA: TGTGCCAGCAGGGACAAAGACAGGCCCGTTGGAGGCTACACCTTC; CDR3 protein: CASRDKDRPVGGYTF
J gene: TRBJ1-3; D gene: NA; V gene: TRBV5-1; clone size: NA; CDR3 DNA: TGCGCCAGCAGCTTGGAGCCCGGGACTCAAAGCTCTGGAAACACCATATATTTT; CDR3 protein: CASSLEPGTQSSGNTIYF
J gene: TRBJ2-1; D gene: TRBD2; V gene: TRBV5-1; clone size: NA; CDR3 DNA: TGCGCCAGCAGCCCAATTACTAGCGGGGGGTCTAATGAGCAGTTCTTC; CDR3 protein: CASSPITSGGSNEQFF
J gene: TRBJ1-2; D gene: NA; V gene: TRBV7-9; clone size: NA; CDR3 DNA: TGTGCCAGCAGCTCGACAGAGAGCTATGGCTACACCTTC; CDR3 protein: CASSSTESYGYTF
J gene: TRBJ2-5; D gene: NA; V gene: TRBV7-9; clone size: NA; CDR3 DNA: TGTGCCAGCAGCTTAGCCGGGCGGTCCAGGGTTGGCGAGACCCAGTACTTC; CDR3 protein: CASSLAGRSRVGETQYF
J gene: TRBJ1-1; D gene: NA; V gene: TRBV9; clone size: NA; CDR3 DNA: TGTGCCAGCAGCGTTAGGAGCGATATGAACACTGAAGCTTTCTTT; CDR3 protein: CASSVRSDMNTEAFF
J gene: TRBJ2-1; D gene: TRBD2; V gene: TRBV7-7; clone size: NA; CDR3 DNA: TGTGCTAGCAGCTTGAAGCCTAGCGGGATCAATGAGCAGTTCTTC; CDR3 protein: CASSLKPSGINEQFF
J gene: TRBJ2-3; D gene: TRBD2; V gene: TRBV10-3; clone size: NA; CDR3 DNA: TGTGCCATCAGTGAGTCGCGGGGGGTTTTCGCAGATACGCAGTATTTT; CDR3 protein: CAISESRGVFADTQYF
J gene: TRBJ1-6; D gene: TRBD1; V gene: TRBV27; clone size: NA; CDR3 DNA: TGTGCCAGCAGTCCCACAGGGGGGAATTCACCCCTCCACTTT; CDR3 protein: CASSPTGGNSPLHF
J gene: TRBJ1-1; D gene: NA; V gene: TRBV4-2; clone size: NA; CDR3 DNA: TGTGCCAGCAGCCAAGGTTGGGAGGGATCTGAAGCTTTCTTT; CDR3 protein: CASSQGWEGSEAFF
J gene: TRBJ2-3; D gene: NA; V gene: TRBV9; clone size: NA; CDR3 DNA: TGTGCCAGCAGCGTAGCTTTCGGACAACGCACAGATACGCAGTATTTT; CDR3 protein: CASSVAFGQRTDTQYF
J gene: TRBJ2-4; D gene: TRBD2; V gene: TRBV19; clone size: NA; CDR3 DNA: TGTGCCAGTAGTACGTTGACTAGCGGGGGGACGCTAGCCAAAAACATTCAGTACTTC; CDR3 protein: CASSTLTSGGTLAKNIQYF
J gene: TRBJ2-7; D gene: TRBD2; V gene: TRBV2; clone size: once; CDR3 DNA: TGTGCCAGCAGGGTAGCGGGCGCTTACGAGCAGTACTTC; CDR3 protein: CASRVAGAYEQYF
J gene: TRBJ2-7; D gene: NA; V gene: TRBV19; clone size: NA; CDR3 DNA: TGTGCCAGTAGAAACTCAGGTTTGGCCTACGAGCAGTACTTC; CDR3 protein: CASRNSGLAYEQYF
J gene: TRBJ2-7; D gene: TRBD2; V gene: TRBV2; clone size: NA; CDR3 DNA: TGTGCCAGCAGCTATACTAGCGGGGGAGATTTGGAGCAGTACTTC; CDR3 protein: CASSYTSGGDLEQYF
J gene: TRBJ2-7; D gene: TRBD1; V gene: TRBV19; clone size: NA; CDR3 DNA: TGTGCCAGTAGTATAGACTGGACAGGGAAAGAGCAGTACTTC; CDR3 protein: CASSIDWTGKEQYF
J gene: TRBJ1-3; D gene: TRBD1; V gene: TRBV5-8; clone size: NA; CDR3 DNA: TGTGCCAGCAGCTTGGACAGGGGTGGAAACACCATATATTTT; CDR3 protein: CASSLDRGGNTIYF
J gene: TRBJ2-1; D gene: NA; V gene: TRBV6-4; clone size: NA; CDR3 DNA: TGTGCCAGCAGTTGGGGCCCGGGTAATGAGCAGTTCTTC; CDR3 protein: CASSWGPGNEQFF
J gene: TRBJ1-6; D gene: NA; V gene: TRBV6-1; clone size: NA; CDR3 DNA: TGTGCCAGCAGTGAAAGGGGCATTGCACCCCTCCACTTT; CDR3 protein: CASSERGIAPLHF
J gene: TRBJ2-7; D gene: TRBD1; V gene: TRBV19; clone size: NA; CDR3 DNA: TGTGCCAGTAGTACAGACAGGGTGAAGCAGTACTTC; CDR3 protein: CASSTDRVKQYF
J gene: TRBJ2-5; D gene: TRBD1; V gene: TRBV6-4; clone size: NA; CDR3 DNA: TGTGCCAGCAACGGGACAGGGGGCAAGGAGACCCAGTACTTC; CDR3 protein: CASNGTGGKETQYF
J gene: TRBJ2-1; D gene: NA; V gene: TRBV20-1; clone size: NA; CDR3 DNA: TGCAGTGCTAGCGGGGTTGAGCAGTTCTTC; CDR3 protein: CSASGVEQFF
J gene: TRBJ1-1; D gene: TRBD1; V gene: TRBV28; clone size: NA; CDR3 DNA: TGTGCCAGCAGCCTTCCCCTGACAGGGCGGGGCGCTGAAGCTTTCTTT; CDR3 protein: CASSLPLTGRGAEAFF